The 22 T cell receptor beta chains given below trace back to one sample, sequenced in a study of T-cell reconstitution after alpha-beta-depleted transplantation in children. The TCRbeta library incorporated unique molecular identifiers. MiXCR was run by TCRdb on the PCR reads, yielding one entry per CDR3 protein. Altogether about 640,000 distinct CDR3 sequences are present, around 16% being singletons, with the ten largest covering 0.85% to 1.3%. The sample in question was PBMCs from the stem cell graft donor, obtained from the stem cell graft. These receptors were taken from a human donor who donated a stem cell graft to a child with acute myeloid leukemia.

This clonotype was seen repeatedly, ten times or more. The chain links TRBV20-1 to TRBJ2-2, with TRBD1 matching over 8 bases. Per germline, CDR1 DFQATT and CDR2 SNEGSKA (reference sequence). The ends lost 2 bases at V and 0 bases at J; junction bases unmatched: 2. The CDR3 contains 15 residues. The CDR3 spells CSARRQGTNTGELFF. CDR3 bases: TGCAGTGCTAGACGACAGGGGACGAACACCGGGGAGCTGTTTTTT.

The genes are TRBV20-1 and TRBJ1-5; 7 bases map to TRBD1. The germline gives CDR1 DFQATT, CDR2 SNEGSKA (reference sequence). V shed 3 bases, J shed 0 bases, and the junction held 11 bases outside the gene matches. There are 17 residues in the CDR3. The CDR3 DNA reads TGCAGTGCTAGGTGGGACAGAGGGGAATATAGCAATCAGCCCCAGCATTTT. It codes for CSARWDRGEYSNQPQHF.

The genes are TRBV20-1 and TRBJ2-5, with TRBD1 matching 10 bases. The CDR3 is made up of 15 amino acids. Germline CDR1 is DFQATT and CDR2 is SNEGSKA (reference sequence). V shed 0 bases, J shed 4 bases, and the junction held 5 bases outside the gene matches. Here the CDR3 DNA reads TGCAGTGCTAGAGACCGACAGGGGGCCCCAGAGACCCAGTACTTC. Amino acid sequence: CSARDRQGAPETQYF.

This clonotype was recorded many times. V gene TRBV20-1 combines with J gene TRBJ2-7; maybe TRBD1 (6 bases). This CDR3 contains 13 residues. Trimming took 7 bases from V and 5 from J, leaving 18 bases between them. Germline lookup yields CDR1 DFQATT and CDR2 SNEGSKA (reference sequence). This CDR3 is CSVGVRGVDEQYF. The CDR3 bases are TGCAGTGTGGGTGTCAGGGGAGTCGACGAGCAGTACTTC.

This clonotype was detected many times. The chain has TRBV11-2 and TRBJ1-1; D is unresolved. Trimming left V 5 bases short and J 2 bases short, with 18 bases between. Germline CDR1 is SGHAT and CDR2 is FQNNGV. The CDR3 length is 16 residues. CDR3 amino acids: CASSPLLRLVNTEAFF. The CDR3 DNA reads TGTGCCAGCAGCCCGCTCCTAAGACTCGTTAACACTGAAGCTTTCTTT.

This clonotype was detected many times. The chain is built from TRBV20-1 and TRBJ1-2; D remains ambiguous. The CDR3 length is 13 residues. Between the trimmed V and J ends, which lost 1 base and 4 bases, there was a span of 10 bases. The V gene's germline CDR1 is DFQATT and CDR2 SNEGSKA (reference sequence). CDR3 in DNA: TGCAGTGCTAGAGGGGGAGGTTCCTATGGCTACACCTTC. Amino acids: CSARGGGSYGYTF.

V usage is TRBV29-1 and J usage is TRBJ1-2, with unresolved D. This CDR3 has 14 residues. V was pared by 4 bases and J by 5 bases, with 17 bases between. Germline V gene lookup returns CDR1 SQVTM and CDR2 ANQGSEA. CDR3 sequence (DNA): TGCAGCGTTGGTAGGCAGGCGGGTTATTATGGCTACACCTTC. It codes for CSVGRQAGYYGYTF.

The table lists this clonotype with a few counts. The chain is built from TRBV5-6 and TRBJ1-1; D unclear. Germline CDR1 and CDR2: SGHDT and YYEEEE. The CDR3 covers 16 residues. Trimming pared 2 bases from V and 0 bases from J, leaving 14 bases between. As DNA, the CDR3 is TGTGCCAGCAGCTTTCTTCAACAGAACATGAACACTGAAGCTTTCTTT. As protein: CASSFLQQNMNTEAFF.

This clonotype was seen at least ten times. The DNA of the CDR3 is TGCAGCGTTGTAAACAGGGTTGGCAATGAGCAGTTCTTC. It codes for CSVVNRVGNEQFF. The chain links TRBV29-1 to TRBJ2-1, with D tentatively TRBD1 (6 bases). Between the trimmed V and J ends, which lost 4 bases and 6 bases, there was a span of 13 bases. CDR3 length: 13 amino acids. Per germline, CDR1 SQVTM and CDR2 ANQGSEA.

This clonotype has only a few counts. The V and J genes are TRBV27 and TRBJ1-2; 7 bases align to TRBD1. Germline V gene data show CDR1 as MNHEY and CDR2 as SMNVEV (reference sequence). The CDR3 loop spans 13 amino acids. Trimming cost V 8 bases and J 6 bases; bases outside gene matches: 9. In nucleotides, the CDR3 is TGTGCCAGCCGACAGGGCGGGGGCCATGGCTACACCTTC. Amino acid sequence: CASRQGGGHGYTF.

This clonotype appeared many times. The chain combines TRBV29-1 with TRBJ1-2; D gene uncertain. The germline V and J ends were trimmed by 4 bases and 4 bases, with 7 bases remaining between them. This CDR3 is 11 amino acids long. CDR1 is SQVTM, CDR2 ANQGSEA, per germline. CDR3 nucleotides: TGCAGCGTTGGTGGCCGCTATGGCTACACCTTC. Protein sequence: CSVGGRYGYTF.

CDR3 sequence reads: CRVERGGVTGELFF. The CDR3 coding sequence is TGCAGGGTGGAGCGGGGGGGCGTCACCGGGGAGCTGTTTTTT. V usage is TRBV29-1 and J usage is TRBJ2-2, with 10 nucleotides matching TRBD2. This CDR3 contains 14 residues. Germline V gene data show CDR1 as SQVTM and CDR2 as ANQGSEA.

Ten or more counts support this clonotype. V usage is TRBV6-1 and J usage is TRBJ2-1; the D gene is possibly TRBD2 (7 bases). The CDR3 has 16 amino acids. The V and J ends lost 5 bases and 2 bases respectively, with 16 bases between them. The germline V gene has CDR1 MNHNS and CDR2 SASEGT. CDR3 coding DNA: TGTGCCAGCAGTCCCAGTGGGGGGGCCACCTACAATGAGCAGTTCTTC. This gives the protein CASSPSGGATYNEQFF.

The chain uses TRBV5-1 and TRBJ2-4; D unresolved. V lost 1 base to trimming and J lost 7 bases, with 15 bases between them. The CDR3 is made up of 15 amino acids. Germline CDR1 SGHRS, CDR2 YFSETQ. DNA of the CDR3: TGCGCCAGCAGCTTGAGTTTGTCCCCGGAGAACATTCAGTACTTC. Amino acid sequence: CASSLSLSPENIQYF.

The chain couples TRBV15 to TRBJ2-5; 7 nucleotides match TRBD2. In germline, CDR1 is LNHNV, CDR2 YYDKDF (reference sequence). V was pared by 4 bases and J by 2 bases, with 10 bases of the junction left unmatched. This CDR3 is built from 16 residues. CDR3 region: CATSKPTQREQETQYF. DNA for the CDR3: TGTGCCACCAGCAAACCCACTCAGCGGGAACAAGAGACCCAGTACTTC.

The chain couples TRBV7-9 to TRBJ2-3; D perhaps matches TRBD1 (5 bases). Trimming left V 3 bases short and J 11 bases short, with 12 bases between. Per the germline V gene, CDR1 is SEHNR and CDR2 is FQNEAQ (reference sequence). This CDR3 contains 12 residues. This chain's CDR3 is CASSFIRVVQYF. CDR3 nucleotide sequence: TGTGCCAGCAGCTTTATCAGGGTCGTGCAGTATTTT.

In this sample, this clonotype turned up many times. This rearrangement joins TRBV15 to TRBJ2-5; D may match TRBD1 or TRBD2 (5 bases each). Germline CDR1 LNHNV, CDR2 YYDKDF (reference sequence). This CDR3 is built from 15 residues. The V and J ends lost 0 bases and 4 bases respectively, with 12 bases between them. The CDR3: CATSRDGRGVETQYF. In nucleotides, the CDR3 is TGTGCCACCAGCAGAGATGGTAGGGGAGTAGAGACCCAGTACTTC.

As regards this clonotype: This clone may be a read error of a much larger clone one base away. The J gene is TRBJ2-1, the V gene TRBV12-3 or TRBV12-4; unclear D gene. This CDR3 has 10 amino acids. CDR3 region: CASCDNERFF. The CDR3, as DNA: TGTGCCAGCTGCGACAATGAGCGGTTCTTC.

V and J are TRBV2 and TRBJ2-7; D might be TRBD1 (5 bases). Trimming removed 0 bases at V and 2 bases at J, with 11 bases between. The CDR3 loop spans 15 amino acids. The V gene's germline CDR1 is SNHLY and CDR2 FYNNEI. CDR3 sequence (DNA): TGTGCCAGCAGTGAAGCGGGCAGGGCAGCCTACGAGCAGTACTTC. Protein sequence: CASSEAGRAAYEQYF.

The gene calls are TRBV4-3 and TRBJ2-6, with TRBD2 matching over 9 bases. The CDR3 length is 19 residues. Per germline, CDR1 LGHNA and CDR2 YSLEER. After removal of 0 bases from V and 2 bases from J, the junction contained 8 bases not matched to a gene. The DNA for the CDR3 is TGCGCCAGCAGCCAAGACCTCAGGACTAGCGCCCCTGGGGCCAACGTCCTGACTTTC. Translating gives CASSQDLRTSAPGANVLTF.

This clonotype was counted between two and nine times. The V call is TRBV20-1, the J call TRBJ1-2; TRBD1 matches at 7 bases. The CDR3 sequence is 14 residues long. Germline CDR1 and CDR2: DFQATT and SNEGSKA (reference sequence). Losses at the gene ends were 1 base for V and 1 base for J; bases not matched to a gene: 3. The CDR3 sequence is CSARGQGVNYGYTF. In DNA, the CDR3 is TGCAGTGCTAGAGGACAGGGTGTTAACTATGGCTACACCTTC.

The CDR3 protein is CASSYAGTANTGELFF. The CDR3 coding sequence is TGTGCCAGCAGCTATGCCGGGACAGCGAACACCGGGGAGCTGTTTTTT. This sequence joins TRBV12-3 or TRBV12-4 and TRBJ2-2; 7 bases are a match to TRBD1. The CDR3 contains 16 residues. After removal of 6 bases from V and 0 bases from J, the junction contained 7 bases not matched to a gene.